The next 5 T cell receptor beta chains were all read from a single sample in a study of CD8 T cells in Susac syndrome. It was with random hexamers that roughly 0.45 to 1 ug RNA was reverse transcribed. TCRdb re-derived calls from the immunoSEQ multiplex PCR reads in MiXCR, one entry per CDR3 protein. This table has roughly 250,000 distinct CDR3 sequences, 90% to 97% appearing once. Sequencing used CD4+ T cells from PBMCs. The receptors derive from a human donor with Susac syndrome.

The DNA of the CDR3 is TGTGCTAGTGGTTTGGTACAAGTAGCCCACACTGAAGCTTTCTTT. Encoded protein: CASGLVQVAHTEAFF. The rearrangement uses TRBV12-5 and TRBJ1-1; D is unclear. Trimming left V 0 bases short and J 3 bases short, with 11 bases between. The CDR3 sequence is 15 residues long. The V gene's germline CDR1 is LGHNT and CDR2 FRNRAP. The entire variable domain, with the rest obtained from reference TRBV12-5 and TRBJ1-1, is as follows: DARVTQTPRHKVTEMGQEVTMRCQPILGHNTVFWYRQTMMQGLELLAYFRNRAPLDDSGMPKDRFSAEMPDATLATLKIQPSEPRDSAVYFCASGLVQVAHTEAFFGQGTRLTVV.

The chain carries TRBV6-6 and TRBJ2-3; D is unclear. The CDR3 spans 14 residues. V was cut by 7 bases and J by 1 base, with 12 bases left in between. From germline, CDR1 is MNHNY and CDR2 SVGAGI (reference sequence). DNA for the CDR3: TGTGCCAGCATGACTCCTCTCCGCACAGATACGCAGTATTTT. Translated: CASMTPLRTDTQYF.

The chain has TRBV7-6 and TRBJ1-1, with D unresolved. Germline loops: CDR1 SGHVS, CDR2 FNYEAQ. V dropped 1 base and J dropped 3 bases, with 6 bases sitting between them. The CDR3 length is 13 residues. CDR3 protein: CASSLGPDTEAFF. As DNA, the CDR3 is TGTGCCAGCAGCTTAGGACCCGACACTGAAGCTTTCTTT. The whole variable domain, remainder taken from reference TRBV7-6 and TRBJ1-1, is GAGVSQSPRYKVTKRGQDVALRCDPISGHVSLYWYRQALGQGPEFLTYFNYEAQQDKSGLPNDRFSAERPEGSISTLTIQRTEQRDSAMYRCASSLGPDTEAFFGQGTRLTVV.

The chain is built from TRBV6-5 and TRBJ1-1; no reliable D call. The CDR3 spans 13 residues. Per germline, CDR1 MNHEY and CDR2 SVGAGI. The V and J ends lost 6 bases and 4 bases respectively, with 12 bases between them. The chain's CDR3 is CASRLVGGTEAFF. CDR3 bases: TGTGCCAGCAGGCTCGTAGGCGGCACTGAAGCTTTCTTT.

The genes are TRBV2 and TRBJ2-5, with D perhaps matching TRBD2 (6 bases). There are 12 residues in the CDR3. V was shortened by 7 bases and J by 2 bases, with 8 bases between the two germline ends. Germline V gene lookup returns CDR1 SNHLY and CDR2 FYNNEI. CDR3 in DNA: TGTGCCAGCAATGCGGGGCAAGAGACCCAGTACTTC. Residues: CASNAGQETQYF. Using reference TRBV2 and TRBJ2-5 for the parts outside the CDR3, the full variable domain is EPEVTQTPSHQVTQMGQEVILRCVPISNHLYFYWYRQILGQKVEFLVSFYNNEISEKSEIFDDQFSVERPDGSNFTLKIRSTKLEDSAMYFCASNAGQETQYFGPGTRLLVL.